These 22 T cell receptor beta chains were all obtained from the same sample, sequenced in a study of T-cell reconstitution after alpha-beta-depleted transplantation in children. The TCRbeta library incorporated unique molecular identifiers. TCRdb processed the PCR reads anew with MiXCR; each CDR3 protein has one entry. This table has a few hundred thousand distinct CDR3 sequences, 25% to 30% appearing once. Sequencing was performed on PBMCs, taken before TCRalphabeta/CD19-depleted stem cell transplant. These receptor sequences come from a boy under two years old with Wiskott-Aldrich syndrome, due to receive a stem cell transplant.

The chain employs TRBV15 and TRBJ2-5; D is possibly TRBD1 (6 bases). Trimming took 3 bases from V and 5 from J, leaving 13 bases between them. Germline CDR1 reads LNHNV; CDR2 reads YYDKDF (reference sequence). The CDR3 has 14 amino acids. The CDR3 reads CATSRAGVTETQYF. In DNA form, the CDR3 reads TGTGCCACCAGCAGGGCAGGGGTGACGGAGACCCAGTACTTC.

This clonotype was detected only a few times. A read error may account for a junction end that differs from germline. The CDR3 region is CASRLPGGPIYEQYF. The CDR3 region has the DNA TGCGCCAGCCGCTTACCAGGGGGACCGATCTACGAGCAGTACTTC. The rearrangement uses TRBV5-1 and TRBJ2-7; 7 bases are shared with TRBD1. The CDR3 extends over 15 amino acids. CDR1 is SGHRS and CDR2 is YFSETQ in the germline V gene. Complete variable domain (other parts from reference TRBV5-1 and TRBJ2-7): KAGVTQTPRYLIKTRGQQVTLSCSPISGHRSVSWYQQTPGQGLQFLFEYFSETQRNKGNFPGRFSGRQFSNSRSEMNVSTLELGDSALYLCASRLPGGPIYEQYFGPGTRLTVT.

The rearrangement uses TRBV5-1 and TRBJ1-4; D is unclear. Germline lookup yields CDR1 SGHRS and CDR2 YFSETQ. CDR3 size: 12 residues. Trimming shortened V by 0 bases and J by 8 bases, and 5 bases separated the two germline ends. CDR3 sequence: CASSLDKEKLFF. Written as DNA, the CDR3 is TGCGCCAGCAGCTTGGATAAGGAAAAACTGTTTTTT. The full variable domain, with the rest looked up from reference TRBV5-1 and TRBJ1-4, is KAGVTQTPRYLIKTRGQQVTLSCSPISGHRSVSWYQQTPGQGLQFLFEYFSETQRNKGNFPGRFSGRQFSNSRSEMNVSTLELGDSALYLCASSLDKEKLFFGSGTQLSVL.

The gene calls are TRBV6-1 and TRBJ2-5; TRBD1 aligns across 7 bases. Germline V gene data show CDR1 as MNHNS and CDR2 as SASEGT. After removal of 6 bases from V and 5 bases from J, the junction contained 6 bases not matched to a gene. This CDR3 comprises 13 residues. CDR3 bases: TGTGCCAGCAGAATAAGGGGGCATGAGACCCAGTACTTC. Translated: CASRIRGHETQYF.

J is TRBJ2-1 and V is TRBV5-1, with D unclear. The length of the CDR3 is 12 residues. The germline gives CDR1 SGHRS, CDR2 YFSETQ. Trimming pared 1 base from V and 8 bases from J, leaving 7 bases between. In DNA form, the CDR3 reads TGCGCCAGCAGCTTGAGCTTCGATGAGCAGTTCTTC. This gives the protein CASSLSFDEQFF.

This clonotype showed up just once. The chain joins TRBV4-2 to TRBJ2-7, with 7 nucleotides matching TRBD2. The V segment lost 1 base and the J segment 1 base; nucleotides outside the gene matches: 13. The CDR3 runs to 18 residues. CDR1 is LGHNA, CDR2 YNFKEQ, per germline. The DNA for the CDR3 is TGTGCCAGCAGCCAAGGCCCTTCGGGCGGGGGTAGTTCCTACGAGCAGTACTTC. It is translated as CASSQGPSGGGSSYEQYF.

The V call is TRBV4-1, the J call TRBJ2-7; 7 bases map to TRBD1. CDR3 length: 16 amino acids. In germline, CDR1 is MGHRA, CDR2 YSYEKL. With 3 bases clipped from V and 0 bases from J, the junction kept 8 bases outside the gene matches. The CDR3 nucleotides read TGCGCCAGCAGCCATCCGGGACAGAGAAACTCCTACGAGCAGTACTTC. Translated, it gives CASSHPGQRNSYEQYF.

This clonotype was observed a handful of times. J is TRBJ2-2 and V is TRBV5-1; no firm D call. Trimming took 2 bases from V and 5 from J, leaving 7 bases between them. CDR1 is SGHRS, CDR2 YFSETQ, per germline. The CDR3 has 13 amino acids. CDR3 region: CASSFEGTGELFF. CDR3 coding DNA: TGCGCCAGCAGCTTCGAAGGTACCGGGGAGCTGTTTTTT.

This clonotype has more than one count but fewer than ten. The chain recombines TRBV29-1 with TRBJ2-3, with 9 bases matching TRBD2. In germline, CDR1 is SQVTM, CDR2 ANQGSEA. This CDR3 spans 14 amino acids. With 7 bases clipped from V and 1 base from J, the junction kept 6 bases outside the gene matches. CDR3 in DNA: TGCAGCGCTTTCGCGGGAGGGGGCACAGATACGCAGTATTTT. It encodes CSAFAGGGTDTQYF.

This clonotype appeared a few times. This rearrangement joins TRBV28 to TRBJ2-6; D ambiguous. This CDR3 is built from 14 residues. The V end was cut by 7 bases, the J end by 3 bases, with 10 bases between. The V gene's germline CDR1 is MDHEN and CDR2 SYDVKM. CDR3 protein: CASNLGGGANVLTF. For the CDR3, the DNA is TGTGCCAGCAACTTGGGTGGTGGGGCCAACGTCCTGACTTTC. Using reference TRBV28 and TRBJ2-6 for the parts outside the CDR3, the full variable domain is DVKVTQSSRYLVKRTGEKVFLECVQDMDHENMFWYRQDPGLGLRLIYFSYDVKMKEKGDIPEGYSVSREKKERFSLILESASTNQTSMYLCASNLGGGANVLTFGAGSRLTVL.

This chain joins TRBV5-4 and TRBJ1-1; the D gene is possibly TRBD1 (6 bases). V lost 0 bases and J 2 bases, leaving 17 bases between the germline ends. The CDR3 totals 17 residues. Looked up from germline, CDR1 is SGHNT and CDR2 is YYREEE (reference sequence). The DNA of the CDR3 is TGTGCCAGCAGCTTGGCCGCTATCAGGACAGAAAACACTGAAGCTTTCTTT. Residues: CASSLAAIRTENTEAFF.

Only a few counts were recorded for this clonotype. The genes are TRBV5-5 and TRBJ1-6; D gene unclear. The V end lost 0 bases, the J end lost 6 bases, and 16 bases lay between the germline ends. The CDR3 runs to 17 residues. Germline assignment: CDR1 SGHKS and CDR2 YYEKEE (reference sequence). The CDR3 nucleotides are TGTGCCAGCAGCTTGGGTCATCCCTTAAACAGTAATTCACCCCTCCACTTT. It is translated as CASSLGHPLNSNSPLHF.

The chain links TRBV12-3 or TRBV12-4 to TRBJ2-7, with D possibly being TRBD1 (6 bases). This CDR3 has 13 residues. V lost 4 bases to trimming and J lost 3 bases, with 10 bases between them. The CDR3 bases are TGTGCCAGCAGTTGGGACACCAACTACGAGCAGTACTTC. Its protein is CASSWDTNYEQYF.

The V gene is TRBV10-3, the J gene TRBJ1-2, with 11 bases that match TRBD1. The CDR3 covers 13 residues. Germline loops: CDR1 ENHRY, CDR2 SYGVKD. V dropped 8 bases and J dropped 5; count of bases not matched to a gene: 4. CDR3 region: CAIPGQGGYGYTF. The CDR3 DNA is TGTGCCATCCCGGGACAGGGGGGGTATGGCTACACCTTC.

This chain connects TRBV30 to TRBJ2-7; D remains ambiguous. CDR1 is GTSNPN, CDR2 SVGIG, per germline (reference sequence). The CDR3 totals 14 residues. Between the trimmed V and J ends, which lost 4 bases and 3 bases, there was a span of 16 bases. For the CDR3, the DNA is TGTGCCTGGAAGGGTAGTTGGCCGAGCTACGAGCAGTACTTC. Translation gives CAWKGSWPSYEQYF.

This CDR3 reads CASSLDGQGFQPQHF. CDR3 nucleotides: TGCGCCAGCAGCTTGGACGGACAGGGCTTTCAGCCCCAGCATTTT. The chain combines TRBV5-1 with TRBJ1-5; 8 nucleotides agree with TRBD1. The CDR3 covers 15 residues. In germline, CDR1 is SGHRS, CDR2 YFSETQ. Losses at the gene ends were 0 bases for V and 6 bases for J; bases not matched to a gene: 5. The full variable domain, with the rest looked up from reference TRBV5-1 and TRBJ1-5, is KAGVTQTPRYLIKTRGQQVTLSCSPISGHRSVSWYQQTPGQGLQFLFEYFSETQRNKGNFPGRFSGRQFSNSRSEMNVSTLELGDSALYLCASSLDGQGFQPQHFGDGTRLSIL.

The sample holds a few counts of this clonotype. This chain connects TRBV5-1 to TRBJ2-2; 10 nucleotides match TRBD1. The germline V gene has CDR1 SGHRS and CDR2 YFSETQ. Unmatched junction bases numbered 3, after V lost 0 bases and J lost 4 bases. The CDR3 has 16 amino acids. The CDR3 loop is CASSLDGTGATGELFF. The DNA for the CDR3 is TGCGCCAGCAGCTTGGATGGGACAGGGGCCACCGGGGAGCTGTTTTTT.

This clonotype was counted only a few times. CDR3 sequence reads: CASSNPRLANRITNEQFF. As DNA, the CDR3 is TGCGCCAGCTCGAACCCTAGACTAGCCAATAGAATAACCAATGAGCAGTTCTTC. This chain connects TRBV5-1 to TRBJ2-1; 7 bases match TRBD2. CDR3 length equals 18 residues. Germline lookup yields CDR1 SGHRS and CDR2 YFSETQ. The J segment lost 6 bases and the V segment lost 7 bases, leaving 22 bases of the junction unmatched.

This clonotype was seen only a few times. The V gene is TRBV20-1, the J gene TRBJ2-5; TRBD2 aligns across 13 bases. Germline assignment: CDR1 DFQATT and CDR2 SNEGSKA (reference sequence). J lost 1 base, V lost 5 bases, and 7 bases had no gene match. The CDR3 is made up of 16 amino acids. The CDR3 DNA reads TGCAGTGCTCATACTAGCGGGAGGGGGGGCCAAGAGACCCAGTACTTC. It is translated as CSAHTSGRGGQETQYF.

This clonotype was picked up a small number of times. V and J are TRBV9 and TRBJ2-1, with 7 bases matching TRBD2. Trimming cost V 4 bases and J 5 bases; bases outside gene matches: 12. CDR1 is SGDLS, CDR2 YYNGEE, per germline. This CDR3 spans 16 amino acids. The CDR3 sequence is CASSQFSGRGHNEQFF. Here the CDR3 DNA reads TGTGCCAGCAGCCAATTTAGCGGGCGAGGCCACAATGAGCAGTTCTTC.

This clonotype was seen a handful of times. CDR3 amino acids: CASSWGRADEQFF. The CDR3 DNA reads TGCGCCAGCAGTTGGGGGAGAGCGGATGAGCAGTTCTTC. J is TRBJ2-1 and V is TRBV5-1, with D perhaps being TRBD1 or TRBD2 (5 bases each). The CDR3 is made up of 13 amino acids. Germline V lookup: CDR1 SGHRS, CDR2 YFSETQ. Deletions cut 5 bases from V and 8 bases from J, with 14 bases between.

This clonotype has only a few counts. V usage is TRBV5-1 and J usage is TRBJ2-1; D may be TRBD1 (8 bases). V was trimmed by 0 bases and J by 4 bases, leaving 11 bases between them. This CDR3 has 15 residues. The germline CDR1 and CDR2 sequences are SGHRS and YFSETQ. The CDR3, as DNA: TGCGCCAGCAGCTTGGACAGGGGGGGTTACAATGAGCAGTTCTTC. Residues: CASSLDRGGYNEQFF.